These 9 T cell receptor beta chains share one sample of origin, sequenced in a study of T cells in Graves' hyperthyroidism and ophthalmopathy. TCR beta CDR3 sequences were amplified from RNA transcripts. The HTBI primer set served for first-round RT-PCR of the TCR CDR3. MiXCR, run by TCRdb on the multiplex PCR reads, gives a single entry per CDR3 protein. The sample carries under 450,000 distinct CDR3 sequences, approximately 15% recorded once. Sequenced input: blood. The receptors derive from a woman aged 18-30 years with Graves' hyperthyroidism.

In DNA, the CDR3 is TGTGCCAGCAATCCTTCGCTAGACAGGGGGCTTCAGCCCCAGCATTTT. Protein sequence: CASNPSLDRGLQPQHF. The genes are TRBV6-1 and TRBJ1-5, with 10 nucleotides matching TRBD1. There are 16 residues in the CDR3. Trimming removed 7 bases from V and 6 bases from J; junction bases left unmatched: 12. Germline V CDR1 and CDR2: MNHNS, SASEGT.

This clonotype has ten or more counts. The chain combines TRBV12-3 or TRBV12-4 with TRBJ2-1; D ambiguous. This CDR3 is built from 12 residues. V was cut by 3 bases and J by 4 bases, with 4 bases left in between. In nucleotides, the CDR3 is TGTGCCAGCAGTTTCATATACAATGAGCAGTTCTTC. Its protein product is CASSFIYNEQFF.

This clonotype was counted ten times or more. The CDR3 reads CASRDPLLSRWNEQFF. CDR3 in DNA: TGTGCCAGCAGGGACCCCTTATTGTCCCGATGGAATGAGCAGTTCTTC. The chain employs TRBV2 and TRBJ2-1; D ambiguous. Trimming cost V 6 bases and J 7 bases, with 22 bases left between them. Germline CDR1 reads SNHLY; CDR2 reads FYNNEI. The CDR3 extends over 16 amino acids.

This clonotype occurred many times. The chain employs TRBV20-1 and TRBJ1-2, with a possible D match to TRBD1 (6 bases). V was pared by 8 bases and J by 3 bases, with 16 bases between. Per the germline V gene, CDR1 is DFQATT and CDR2 is SNEGSKA (reference sequence). The CDR3 sequence is 13 residues long. The CDR3 here is CSSRGEGDYGYTF. The CDR3 nucleotides read TGCAGTTCTCGAGGGGAGGGGGACTATGGCTACACCTTC.

The V call is TRBV11-2, the J call TRBJ2-1, with D possibly matching TRBD1 (5 bases). Germline CDR1 and CDR2: SGHAT and FQNNGV. CDR3 length: 15 amino acids. V was clipped by 5 bases and J by 4 bases, with 15 bases between them. CDR3 amino acids: CASSVRTTTYNEQFF. As DNA, the CDR3 is TGTGCCAGCAGCGTAAGGACAACCACTTACAATGAGCAGTTCTTC.

This clonotype came up many times. The chain couples TRBV9 to TRBJ2-1; the match to TRBD2 covers 7 bases. Unmatched junction bases numbered 9, after V lost 8 bases and J lost 7 bases. CDR3 length: 13 residues. Germline lookup yields CDR1 SGDLS and CDR2 YYNGEE. The CDR3 sequence: CASNGGLGNEQFF. CDR3 in DNA: TGTGCCAGTAACGGGGGGTTAGGGAATGAGCAGTTCTTC.

The CDR3: CSAGADDRDYGYTF. The CDR3 DNA reads TGCAGCGCTGGGGCCGATGACAGGGACTATGGCTACACCTTC. The V gene is TRBV29-1, the J gene TRBJ1-2, with TRBD1 matching over 7 bases. V shed 7 bases and J 3 bases; nucleotides not matched to a gene: 11. Germline V gene data show CDR1 as SQVTM and CDR2 as ANQGSEA. The CDR3 spans 14 residues.

This clonotype occurred many times. The CDR3 coding sequence is TGTGCCAGCAGCTTAGATGCCAGGGATGGCTACACCTTC. Translated, it gives CASSLDARDGYTF. The J gene is TRBJ1-2, the V gene TRBV7-2, with D perhaps matching TRBD1 (5 bases). Trimming pared 1 base from V and 6 bases from J, leaving 9 bases between. Germline V CDR1 and CDR2: SGHTA, FQGNSA. The CDR3 consists of 13 residues.

This clonotype was picked up many times. The genes are TRBV12-3 or TRBV12-4 and TRBJ1-6, with D possibly being TRBD1 (5 bases). This CDR3 contains 15 residues. V gave up 2 bases and J gave up 3 bases, with 8 bases separating them. The CDR3 coding sequence is TGTGCCAGCAGTTTATTTGGGGGCTATAATTCACCCCTCCACTTT. Amino acids: CASSLFGGYNSPLHF.